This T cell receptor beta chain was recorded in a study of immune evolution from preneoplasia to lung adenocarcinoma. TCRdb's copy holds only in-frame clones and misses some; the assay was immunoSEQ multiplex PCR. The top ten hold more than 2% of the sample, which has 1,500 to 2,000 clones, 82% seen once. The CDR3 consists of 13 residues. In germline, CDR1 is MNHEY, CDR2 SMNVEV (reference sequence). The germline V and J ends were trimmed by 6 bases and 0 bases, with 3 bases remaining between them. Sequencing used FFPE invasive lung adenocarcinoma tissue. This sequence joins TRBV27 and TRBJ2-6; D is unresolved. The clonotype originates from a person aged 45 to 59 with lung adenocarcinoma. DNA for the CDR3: TGTGCCAGCAGACCCTCTGGGGCCAACGTCCTGACTTTC. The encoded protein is CASRPSGANVLTF.